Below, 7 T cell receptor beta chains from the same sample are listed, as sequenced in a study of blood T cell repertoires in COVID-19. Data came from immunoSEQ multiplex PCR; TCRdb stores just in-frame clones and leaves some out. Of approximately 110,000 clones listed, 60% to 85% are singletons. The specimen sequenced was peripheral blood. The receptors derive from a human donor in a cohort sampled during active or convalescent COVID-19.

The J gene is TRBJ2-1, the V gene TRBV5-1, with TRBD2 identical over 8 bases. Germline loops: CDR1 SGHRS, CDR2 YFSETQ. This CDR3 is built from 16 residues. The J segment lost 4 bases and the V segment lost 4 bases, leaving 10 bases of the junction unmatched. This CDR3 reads CASSVSLAGQYNEQFF. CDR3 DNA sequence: TGCGCCAGCAGCGTCTCGCTAGCGGGCCAATACAATGAGCAGTTCTTC.

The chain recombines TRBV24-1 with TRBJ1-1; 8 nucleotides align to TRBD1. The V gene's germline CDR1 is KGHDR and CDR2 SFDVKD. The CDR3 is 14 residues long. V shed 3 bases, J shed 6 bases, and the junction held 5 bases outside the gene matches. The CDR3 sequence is CATSDHQGAPEAFF. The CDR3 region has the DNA TGTGCCACCAGTGATCATCAGGGGGCGCCTGAAGCTTTCTTT.

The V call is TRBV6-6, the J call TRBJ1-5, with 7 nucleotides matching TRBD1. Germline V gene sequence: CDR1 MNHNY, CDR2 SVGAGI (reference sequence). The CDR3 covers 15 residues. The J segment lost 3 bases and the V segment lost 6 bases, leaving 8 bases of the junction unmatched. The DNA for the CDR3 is TGTGCCAGCAGCTTTACAGGGGCCCCCAATCAGCCCCAGCATTTT. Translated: CASSFTGAPNQPQHF.

The CDR3: CASSPIQGATNEKLFF. The CDR3 DNA reads TGTGCCAGCAGTCCAATCCAGGGGGCAACTAATGAAAAACTGTTTTTT. The chain combines TRBV27 with TRBJ1-4; 7 nucleotides agree with TRBD1. The CDR3 is 16 amino acids. Per germline, CDR1 MNHEY and CDR2 SMNVEV (reference sequence). V lost 5 bases and J lost 0; bases outside the gene matches: 6.

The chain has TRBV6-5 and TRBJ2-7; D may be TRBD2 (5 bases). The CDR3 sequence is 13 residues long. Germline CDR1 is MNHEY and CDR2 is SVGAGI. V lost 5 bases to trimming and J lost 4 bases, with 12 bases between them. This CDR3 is CASSPVDSYEQYF. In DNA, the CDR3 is TGTGCCAGCAGTCCCGTGGACTCGTACGAGCAGTACTTC.

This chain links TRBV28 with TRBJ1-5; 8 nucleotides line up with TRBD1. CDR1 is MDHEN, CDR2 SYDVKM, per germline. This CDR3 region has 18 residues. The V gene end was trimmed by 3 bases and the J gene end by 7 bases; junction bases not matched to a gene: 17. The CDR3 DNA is TGTGCCAGCAGTTTTTTTTTAGGGGGACAGGCTTTGGGGCAGCCCCAGCATTTT. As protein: CASSFFLGGQALGQPQHF.

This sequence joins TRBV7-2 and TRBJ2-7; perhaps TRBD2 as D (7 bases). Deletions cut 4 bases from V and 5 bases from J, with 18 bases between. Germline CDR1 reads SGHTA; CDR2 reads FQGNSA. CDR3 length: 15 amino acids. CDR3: CASSSRRGRGNEQYF. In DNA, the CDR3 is TGTGCCAGCAGCTCCCGAAGGGGGAGGGGAAACGAGCAGTACTTC.